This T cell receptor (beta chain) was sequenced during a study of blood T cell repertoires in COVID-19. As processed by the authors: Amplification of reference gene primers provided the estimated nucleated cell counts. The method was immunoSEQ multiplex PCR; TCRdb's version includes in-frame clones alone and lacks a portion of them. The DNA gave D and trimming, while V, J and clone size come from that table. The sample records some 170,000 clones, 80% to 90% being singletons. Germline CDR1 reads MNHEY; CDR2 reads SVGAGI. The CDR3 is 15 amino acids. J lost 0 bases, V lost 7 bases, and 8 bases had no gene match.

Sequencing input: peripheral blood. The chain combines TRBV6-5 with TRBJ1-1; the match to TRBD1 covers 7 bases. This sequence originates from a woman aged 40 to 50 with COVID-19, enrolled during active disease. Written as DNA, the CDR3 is TGTGCCAGCAAACAGGGGTTTGGGATGAACACTGAAGCTTTCTTT. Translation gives CASKQGFGMNTEAFF.